This T cell receptor beta chain was recorded in a study of neurological immune-mediated disorders. TCRdb re-analysed the 5' RACE reads in MiXCR, keeping a single row per CDR3 protein. The data contain fewer than 110,000 distinct CDR3 sequences, more than 10% of them seen just once; the ten biggest clones take up approximately 3.1%. The V gene lost 4 bases and the J gene lost 4 bases, with 15 bases spanning the gap. The length of the CDR3 is 15 residues. CDR1 and CDR2 (germline): SGHRS, YFSETQ. Sample time point: longitudinal time-point 3. Only a few counts were recorded for this clonotype. Sequencing was performed on PBMCs. The genes are TRBV5-1 and TRBJ2-1; perhaps D is TRBD1 or TRBD2 (5 bases each). The TCR sequence derives from a female donor with HTLV-1-associated myelopathy (HAM/TSP). The CDR3 region has the DNA TGCGCCAGCAGCGCTGAAGGGACGGATTACAATGAGCAGTTCTTC. Its translation is CASSAEGTDYNEQFF.